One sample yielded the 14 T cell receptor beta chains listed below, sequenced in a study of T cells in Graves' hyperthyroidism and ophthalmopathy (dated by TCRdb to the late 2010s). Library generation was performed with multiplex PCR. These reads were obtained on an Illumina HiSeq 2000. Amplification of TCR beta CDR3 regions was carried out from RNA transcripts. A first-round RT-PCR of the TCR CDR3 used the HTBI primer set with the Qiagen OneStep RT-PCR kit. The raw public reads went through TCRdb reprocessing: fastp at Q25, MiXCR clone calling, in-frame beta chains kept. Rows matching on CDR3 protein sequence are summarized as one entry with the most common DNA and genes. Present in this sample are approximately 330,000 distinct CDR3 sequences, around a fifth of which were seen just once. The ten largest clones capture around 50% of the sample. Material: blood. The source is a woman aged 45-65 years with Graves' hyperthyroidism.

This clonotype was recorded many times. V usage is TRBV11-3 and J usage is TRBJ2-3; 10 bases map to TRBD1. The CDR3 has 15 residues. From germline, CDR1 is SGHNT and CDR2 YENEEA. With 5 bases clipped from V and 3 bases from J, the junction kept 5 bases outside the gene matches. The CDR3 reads CASSPDRGRTDTQYF. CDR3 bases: TGTGCCAGCAGCCCAGACAGGGGGCGGACAGATACGCAGTATTTT.

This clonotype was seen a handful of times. Here the CDR3 DNA reads TGTGCCAGTACCATGACTAGCGGGAGTGCTTTCGCAGATACGCAGTATTTT. Translating it yields CASTMTSGSAFADTQYF. The chain combines TRBV19 with TRBJ2-3; 12 bases fit TRBD2. From germline, CDR1 is LNHDA and CDR2 SQIVND (reference sequence). V gave up 7 bases and J gave up 4 bases; unmatched junction bases: 12. The CDR3 runs 17 residues.

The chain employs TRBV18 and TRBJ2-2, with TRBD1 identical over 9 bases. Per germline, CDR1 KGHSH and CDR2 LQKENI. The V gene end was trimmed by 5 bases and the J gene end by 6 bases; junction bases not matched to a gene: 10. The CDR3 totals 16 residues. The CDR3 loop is CASSGTGPRSAGELFF. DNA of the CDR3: TGTGCCAGCTCAGGGACAGGGCCTCGTTCTGCCGGGGAGCTGTTTTTT.

CDR3 DNA sequence: TGCGCCAGCAGCCCAAGGACACAGAACACCGGGGAGCTGTTTTTT. It is translated as CASSPRTQNTGELFF. The chain recombines TRBV5-1 with TRBJ2-2; D possibly corresponds to TRBD1 (5 bases). Germline CDR1 SGHRS, CDR2 YFSETQ. V was cut by 4 bases and J by 1 base, with 11 bases left in between. There are 15 residues in the CDR3.

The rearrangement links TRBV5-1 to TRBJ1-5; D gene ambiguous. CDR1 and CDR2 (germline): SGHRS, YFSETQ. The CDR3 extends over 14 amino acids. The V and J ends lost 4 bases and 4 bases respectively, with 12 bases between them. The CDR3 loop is CASSPGRTNQPQHF. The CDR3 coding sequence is TGCGCCAGCAGCCCGGGCCGTACGAATCAGCCCCAGCATTTT.

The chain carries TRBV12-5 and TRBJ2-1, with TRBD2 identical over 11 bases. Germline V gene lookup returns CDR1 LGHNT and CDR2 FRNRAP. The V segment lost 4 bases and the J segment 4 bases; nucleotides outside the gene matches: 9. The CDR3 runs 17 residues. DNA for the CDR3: TGTGCTAGTGGTTGGCCAAGACTAGCGGGGACATACAATGAGCAGTTCTTC. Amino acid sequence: CASGWPRLAGTYNEQFF.

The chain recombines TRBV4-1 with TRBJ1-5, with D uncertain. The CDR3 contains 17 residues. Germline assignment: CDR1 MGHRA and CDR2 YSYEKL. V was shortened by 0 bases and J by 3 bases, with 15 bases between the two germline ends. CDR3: CASSQETGRISNQPQHF. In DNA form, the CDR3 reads TGCGCCAGCAGCCAAGAAACGGGAAGGATTTCCAATCAGCCCCAGCATTTT.

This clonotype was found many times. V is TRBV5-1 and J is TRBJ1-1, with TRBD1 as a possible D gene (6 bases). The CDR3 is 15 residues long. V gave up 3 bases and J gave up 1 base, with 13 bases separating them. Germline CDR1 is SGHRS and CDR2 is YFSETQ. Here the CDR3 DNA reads TGCGCCAGCAGCTGGGACGGACAGCCGAACACTGAAGCTTTCTTT. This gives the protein CASSWDGQPNTEAFF.

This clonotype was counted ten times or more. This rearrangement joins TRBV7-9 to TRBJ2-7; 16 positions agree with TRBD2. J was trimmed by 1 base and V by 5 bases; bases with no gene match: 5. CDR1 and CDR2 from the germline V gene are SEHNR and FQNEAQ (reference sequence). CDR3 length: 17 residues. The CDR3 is CASSPAGLAGGSYEQYF. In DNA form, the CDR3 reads TGTGCCAGCAGCCCCGCGGGACTAGCGGGAGGGTCCTACGAGCAGTACTTC.

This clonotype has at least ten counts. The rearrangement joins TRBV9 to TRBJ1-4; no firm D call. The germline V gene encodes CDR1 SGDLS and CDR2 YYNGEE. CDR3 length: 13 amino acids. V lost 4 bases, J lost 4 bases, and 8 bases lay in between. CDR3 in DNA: TGTGCCAGCAGCCCCCGGGGTAATGAAAAACTGTTTTTT. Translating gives CASSPRGNEKLFF.

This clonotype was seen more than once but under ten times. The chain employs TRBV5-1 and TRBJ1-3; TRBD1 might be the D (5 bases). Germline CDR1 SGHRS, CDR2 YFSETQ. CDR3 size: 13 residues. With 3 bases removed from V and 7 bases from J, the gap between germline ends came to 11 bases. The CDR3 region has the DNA TGCGCCAGCAGCTCTTCGGGGGAGAACACCATATATTTT. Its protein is CASSSSGENTIYF.

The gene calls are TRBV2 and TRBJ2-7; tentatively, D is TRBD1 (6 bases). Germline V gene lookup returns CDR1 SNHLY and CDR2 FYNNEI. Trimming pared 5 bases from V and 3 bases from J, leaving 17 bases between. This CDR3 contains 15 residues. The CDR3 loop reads CASSPGDASFYEQYF. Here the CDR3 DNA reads TGTGCCAGCAGTCCAGGGGACGCCTCATTCTACGAGCAGTACTTC.

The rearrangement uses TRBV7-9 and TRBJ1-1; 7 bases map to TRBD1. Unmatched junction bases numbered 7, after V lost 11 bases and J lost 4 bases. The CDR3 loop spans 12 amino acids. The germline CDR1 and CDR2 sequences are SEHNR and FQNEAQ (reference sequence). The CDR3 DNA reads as TGTGCCGTCAGGGGGAGAGGCACTGAAGCTTTCTTT. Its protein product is CAVRGRGTEAFF.

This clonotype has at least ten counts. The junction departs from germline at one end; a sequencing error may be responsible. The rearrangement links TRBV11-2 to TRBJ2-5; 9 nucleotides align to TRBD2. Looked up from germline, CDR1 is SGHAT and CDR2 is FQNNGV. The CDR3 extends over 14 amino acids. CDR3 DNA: TGTGCCAGCAGATTAGCGGGGGCACAAGAGACCCAGTACTTC. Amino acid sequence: CASRLAGAQETQYF.